Following are 10 T cell receptor beta chains from one sample sequenced in a study of T cells in localized non-small cell lung cancer. Generated by immunoSEQ multiplex PCR, the TCRdb table keeps only in-frame clones and is missing some. Of 100,000 or so clones listed, roughly 88% are singletons. The sequenced sample was PBMCs, obtained before any cancer treatment. The receptors here all came from a woman aged 35-75 years with stage II squamous cell lung carcinoma.

The rearrangement uses TRBV5-4 and TRBJ2-1; TRBD2 matches at 13 bases. CDR3 length equals 20 residues. The germline gives CDR1 SGHNT, CDR2 YYREEE (reference sequence). Trimming took 2 bases from V and 0 from J; bases not matched to a gene: 11. CDR3 nucleotide sequence: TGTGCCAGCAGCTTTCCCCAGGGACTAGCGGGACGAAGCTCCTACAATGAGCAGTTCTTC. This gives the protein CASSFPQGLAGRSSYNEQFF.

The chain is built from TRBV6-5 and TRBJ2-2, with D possibly TRBD1 on 5 matching bases. Germline V CDR1 and CDR2: MNHEY, SVGAGI. The CDR3 has 16 residues. V lost 2 bases to trimming and J lost 6 bases, with 16 bases between them. The CDR3 DNA follows: TGTGCCAGCAGTTACCGGCAGGGAATAGGCGCCGGGGAGCTGTTTTTT. This gives the protein CASSYRQGIGAGELFF.

This rearrangement joins TRBV9 to TRBJ2-1; D is ambiguous. CDR3 length equals 12 residues. Deletions cut 0 bases from V and 5 bases from J, with 3 bases between. CDR1 is SGDLS and CDR2 is YYNGEE in the germline V gene. The CDR3 nucleotides are TGTGCCAGCAGCGTAGAAAACAATGAGCAGTTCTTC. Translated: CASSVENNEQFF.

The chain uses TRBV5-1 and TRBJ2-2, with 7 nucleotides matching TRBD1. The length of the CDR3 is 14 residues. V lost 4 bases, J lost 7 bases, and 7 bases stayed unmatched. CDR1 is SGHRS, CDR2 YFSETQ, per germline. In DNA form, the CDR3 reads TGCGCCAGCAGCCCGACAGGGCCCAGCGGGGAGCTGTTTTTT. Translation: CASSPTGPSGELFF.

V usage is TRBV5-6 and J usage is TRBJ1-2, with 7 bases fitting TRBD1. This CDR3 spans 13 amino acids. Germline V lookup: CDR1 SGHDT, CDR2 YYEEEE. J gave up 6 bases and V 0 bases, and 2 bases lay outside the gene matches. CDR3 sequence: CASSLDRGHGYTF. For the CDR3, the DNA is TGTGCCAGCAGCTTGGACAGGGGTCATGGCTACACCTTC.

V usage is TRBV28 and J usage is TRBJ1-1; D may be TRBD1 (6 bases). Germline V lookup: CDR1 MDHEN, CDR2 SYDVKM. This CDR3 contains 15 residues. Trimming shortened V by 2 bases and J by 4 bases, and 14 bases separated the two germline ends. CDR3 nucleotide sequence: TGTGCCAGCAGTTTAGGCCGTCAGGGGACCACTGAAGCTTTCTTT. Protein product: CASSLGRQGTTEAFF. Supplemented by reference TRBV28 and TRBJ1-1, the full variable domain reads DVKVTQSSRYLVKRTGEKVFLECVQDMDHENMFWYRQDPGLGLRLIYFSYDVKMKEKGDIPEGYSVSREKKERFSLILESASTNQTSMYLCASSLGRQGTTEAFFGQGTRLTVV.

V and J are TRBV9 and TRBJ1-2; possibly TRBD1 for D (6 bases). Germline V gene sequence: CDR1 SGDLS, CDR2 YYNGEE. The CDR3 spans 17 residues. Trimming pared 0 bases from V and 1 base from J, leaving 16 bases between. CDR3 sequence: CASSVDPTGLSNYGYTF. The CDR3 DNA is TGTGCCAGCAGCGTAGACCCCACAGGGTTGAGTAACTATGGCTACACCTTC.

The chain couples TRBV5-1 to TRBJ1-2; D unclear. This CDR3 is built from 14 residues. From germline, CDR1 is SGHRS and CDR2 YFSETQ. Trimming took 0 bases from V and 6 from J, leaving 12 bases between them. The chain's CDR3 is CASSLAGSSNGYTF. The CDR3 nucleotides are TGCGCCAGCAGCTTGGCCGGGTCCTCCAATGGCTACACCTTC. Variable domain in full (rest from reference TRBV5-1 and TRBJ1-2): KAGVTQTPRYLIKTRGQQVTLSCSPISGHRSVSWYQQTPGQGLQFLFEYFSETQRNKGNFPGRFSGRQFSNSRSEMNVSTLELGDSALYLCASSLAGSSNGYTFGSGTRLTVV.

This chain connects TRBV28 to TRBJ1-5; D ambiguous. This CDR3 is built from 13 residues. Between the trimmed V and J ends, which lost 6 bases and 5 bases, there was a span of 11 bases. CDR1 is MDHEN, CDR2 SYDVKM, per germline. In DNA form, the CDR3 reads TGTGCCAGCAGCCTCTTAAAAGATCAGCCCCAGCATTTT. Translating it yields CASSLLKDQPQHF.

The genes are TRBV11-2 and TRBJ2-5; 10 nucleotides match TRBD1. Looked up from germline, CDR1 is SGHAT and CDR2 is FQNNGV. V was clipped by 4 bases and J by 2 bases; unmatched bases: 4. This CDR3 spans 15 amino acids. This CDR3 reads CASSSGQGTQETQYF. CDR3 bases: TGTGCCAGCAGCTCGGGACAGGGGACTCAAGAGACCCAGTACTTC.